This is a list of T cell receptor beta chains from one sample in a study of cytomegalovirus exposure and HLA in healthy donors. Sequenced by immunoSEQ multiplex PCR; TCRdb stores in-frame clones only, minus some. Of 150,000 to 200,000 clones listed, around three quarters are singletons. The material sequenced was PBMCs. The receptor source for this set is a man aged 40-55 years in good health and CMV-seropositive. CDR3s include the opening cysteine and the closing phenylalanine or tryptophan. D genes are given only for firm matches. Only part of the rows carry a size: once, few, many, or a class if the clone is expanded.

j_call | cdr3_length | clone_size | v_call | d_call | cdr3_nt | cdr3_aa
TRBJ2-7 | 15 | few | TRBV7-8 | NA | TGTGCCAGCACCACAGGTCCGGACAGTTCCTACGAGCAGTACTTC | CASTTGPDSSYEQYF
TRBJ1-1 | 15 | NA | TRBV11-2 | NA | TGTGCCAGCAGCGGACAGAGGACCGGTTACACTGAAGCTTTCTTT | CASSGQRTGYTEAFF
TRBJ2-3 | 14 | NA | TRBV13 | NA | TGTGCCAGCAGCTTTTTGGGCAGGGCAGATACGCAGTATTTT | CASSFLGRADTQYF
TRBJ2-5 | 13 | NA | TRBV6-6 | NA | TGTGCCAGCAGTCCCGTTCGCCAAGAGACCCAGTACTTC | CASSPVRQETQYF
TRBJ1-4 | 15 | NA | TRBV5-1 | TRBD1 | TGCGCCAGCAGCTTGGTTCCAGGGGGTAATGAAAAACTGTTTTTT | CASSLVPGGNEKLFF
TRBJ1-2 | 14 | few | TRBV9 | TRBD1 | TGTGCCAGCAGCATGACAGGGACCGACTATGGCTACACCTTC | CASSMTGTDYGYTF
TRBJ2-5 | 15 | NA | TRBV13 | TRBD2 | TGTGCCAGCAGCCGTGGACTAGCGGCACAAGAGACCCAGTACTTC | CASSRGLAAQETQYF
TRBJ2-2 | 15 | NA | TRBV5-1 | TRBD1 | TGCGCCAGCAGCTTGGGACAGGGGAGCACCGGGGAGCTGTTTTTT | CASSLGQGSTGELFF
TRBJ1-5 | 15 | NA | TRBV2 | NA | TGTGCCAGCAGGGACGGGCAGGGGATGAGGCAGCCCCAGCATTTT | CASRDGQGMRQPQHF
TRBJ1-3 | 15 | NA | TRBV4-1 | NA | TGCGCCAGCAGCCGGCACCGGGACATCGGAAACACCATATATTTT | CASSRHRDIGNTIYF
TRBJ2-2 | 15 | NA | TRBV30 | NA | TGTGCCTGGAGTCAGGGGCCGATGGGGTTCGGGGAGCTGTTTTTT | CAWSQGPMGFGELFF
TRBJ1-2 | 15 | NA | TRBV27 | NA | TGTGCCAGCAGTTTAAGGGCGGGGCCCCTCTATGGCTACACCTTC | CASSLRAGPLYGYTF
TRBJ2-3 | 13 | once | TRBV7-3 | NA | TGTGCCAGCAGCTCCTGGCCCACAGATACGCAGTATTTT | CASSSWPTDTQYF
TRBJ2-7 | 14 | once | TRBV11-1 | TRBD1 | TGTGCCAGCACCGACAGGGGTACTACCTACGAGCAGTACTTC | CASTDRGTTYEQYF
TRBJ2-7 | 15 | NA | TRBV5-4 | NA | TGTGCCAGCAGCCAGAAACTACAGGGTACCTACGAGCAGTACTTC | CASSQKLQGTYEQYF
TRBJ2-5 | 22 | NA | TRBV21-1 | NA | TGTGCCAGCAGGCTGAGTAGCGGGGGGGGAAAAGAAAGGGGCCCGTACCAAGAGACCCAGTACTTC | CASRLSSGGGKERGPYQETQYF
TRBJ1-1 | 13 | NA | TRBV7-2 | NA | TGTGCCAGCAGCTTATGGAGGAACACTGAAGCTTTCTTT | CASSLWRNTEAFF
TRBJ1-1 | 13 | NA | TRBV5-4 | NA | TGTGCCAGCAGCCTAGGACAGCCTGCTGAAGCTTTCTTT | CASSLGQPAEAFF
TRBJ2-7 | 13 | NA | TRBV29-1 | NA | TGCAGCGTTGTGGCTCCAGGGGCGTACGAGCAGTACTTC | CSVVAPGAYEQYF
TRBJ2-5 | 13 | NA | TRBV5-8 | NA | TGTGCCAGCAGCTTTGGGAGAGAAGAGACCCAGTACTTC | CASSFGREETQYF
TRBJ2-7 | 15 | few | TRBV6-6 | NA | TGTGCCAGCAGTTCCAGAAGGACAGTCTCCTACGAGCAGTACTTC | CASSSRRTVSYEQYF
TRBJ2-5 | 11 | NA | TRBV19 | NA | TGTGCCAGTAGTGAGCAAGAGACCCAGTACTTC | CASSEQETQYF
TRBJ1-6 | 17 | NA | TRBV5-1 | NA | TGCGCCAGCAGCTTGGTGCCGGCAGACAAATATAATTCACCCCTCCACTTT | CASSLVPADKYNSPLHF
TRBJ1-2 | 15 | NA | TRBV7-2 | NA | TGTGCCAGCAGCCGGGGGGGGCAGACTTCCTATGGCTACACCTTC | CASSRGGQTSYGYTF
TRBJ2-7 | 17 | NA | TRBV7-8 | NA | TGTGCCAGCAGCCCCCCGTGGGCGATTATAAACTCCTACGAGCAGTACTTC | CASSPPWAIINSYEQYF
TRBJ1-2 | 13 | few | TRBV2 | NA | TGTGCCAGCAGTGAGCTGGAGACCTATGGCTACACCTTC | CASSELETYGYTF
TRBJ1-2 | 15 | NA | TRBV29-1 | NA | TGCAGCGTGGCACCCACAGAGACGCTAAACTATGGCTACACCTTC | CSVAPTETLNYGYTF
TRBJ1-6 | 16 | NA | TRBV5-6 | NA | TGTGCCAGCAGCCACGACAGGACTCCCTATAATTCACCCCTCCACTTT | CASSHDRTPYNSPLHF
TRBJ1-1 | 14 | NA | TRBV9 | TRBD1 | TGTGCCAGCAGACCTCCGACAGGGGTAGGTGAAGCTTTCTTT | CASRPPTGVGEAFF
TRBJ1-1 | 13 | NA | TRBV30 | NA | TGTGCCTGGAGTGGGCATCATGGCACTGAAGCTTTCTTT | CAWSGHHGTEAFF
TRBJ2-7 | 14 | NA | TRBV11-3 | NA | TGTGCCAGCAGCCCCCGGGGGGCCCCCTACGAGCAGTACTTC | CASSPRGAPYEQYF
TRBJ1-2 | 15 | NA | TRBV13 | TRBD1 | TGTGCCAGCAGCTTTAAGGACAGGCCGAACTATGGCTACACCTTC | CASSFKDRPNYGYTF
TRBJ1-2 | 13 | NA | TRBV27 | NA | TGTGCCAGCAGTCACGGACAGTCATATGGCTACACCTTC | CASSHGQSYGYTF
TRBJ1-5 | 11 | NA | TRBV5-1 | NA | TGCGCCAGCAGCTTTCGGCAGCCCCAGCATTTT | CASSFRQPQHF
TRBJ2-7 | 14 | NA | TRBV7-9 | NA | TGTGCCAGCAGCCCAATCGGCTTGGGAGACGAGCAGTACTTC | CASSPIGLGDEQYF
TRBJ2-2 | 17 | NA | TRBV4-3 | NA | TGCGCCAGCAGCCCCTCGTGGAGGGACGTCTACACCGGGGAGCTGTTTTTT | CASSPSWRDVYTGELFF
TRBJ2-3 | 11 | NA | TRBV5-1 | NA | TGCGCCAGCAGCGAGGGAGATACGCAGTATTTT | CASSEGDTQYF
TRBJ1-1 | 11 | NA | TRBV28 | NA | TGTGCCAGCAGTTTAGGGACAGAAGCTTTCTTT | CASSLGTEAFF